The next 17 T cell receptor beta chains were all read from a single sample in a study of technical replicates of blood from a few donors. Libraries were prepared by immunoSEQ multiplex PCR; TCRdb keeps only in-frame clonotypes and omits some of them. The sample has under 85,000 clones, approximately 92% seen once. The sample taken for sequencing was T cells isolated from PBMCs. Every receptor here comes from a human donor in good health. Some clones in this sample may be carry-over from other donors' samples.

This chain joins TRBV27 and TRBJ2-4; 9 positions agree with TRBD1. CDR3 length equals 14 residues. Trimming removed 4 bases from V and 7 bases from J; junction bases left unmatched: 5. The V gene's germline CDR1 is MNHEY and CDR2 SMNVEV (reference sequence). CDR3 nucleotides: TGTGCCAGCAGTTGGAGACAGGGGGATAACATTCAGTACTTC. Translation: CASSWRQGDNIQYF.

The chain recombines TRBV2 with TRBJ2-7; D is unresolved. Trimming removed 6 bases at V and 0 bases at J, with 15 bases between. The CDR3 extends over 15 amino acids. The germline gives CDR1 SNHLY, CDR2 FYNNEI. Written as DNA, the CDR3 is TGTGCCAGCAGCCTAGACCCTCAAAGCTCCTACGAGCAGTACTTC. It translates to CASSLDPQSSYEQYF.

This chain joins TRBV19 and TRBJ1-2; no firm D call. CDR1 is LNHDA, CDR2 SQIVND, per germline (reference sequence). Trimming shortened V by 2 bases and J by 4 bases, and 14 bases separated the two germline ends. This CDR3 contains 15 residues. As DNA, the CDR3 is TGTGCCAGTAGTATACGAGCGGAGGGCTTCTATGGCTACACCTTC. It specifies CASSIRAEGFYGYTF.

J is TRBJ2-1 and V is TRBV4-2, with D unclear. The CDR3 is 16 amino acids. V shed 0 bases and J shed 3 bases, with 12 bases lying between them. CDR1 and CDR2 from the germline V gene are LGHNA and YNFKEQ. The CDR3 DNA reads as TGTGCCAGCAGCCAAGAGCGCGGTCCTAACTACAATGAGCAGTTCTTC. It translates to CASSQERGPNYNEQFF.

The CDR3 DNA reads as TGTGCCAGTAGTTTCAGGTCAGAAAAACTGTTTTTT. Protein: CASSFRSEKLFF. V and J are TRBV19 and TRBJ1-4; D remains unclear. CDR1 is LNHDA and CDR2 is SQIVND in the germline V gene (reference sequence). Trimming shortened V by 5 bases and J by 8 bases, and 9 bases separated the two germline ends. The CDR3 extends over 12 amino acids.

This sequence joins TRBV6-1 and TRBJ1-5; maybe TRBD1 (5 bases). The germline V and J ends were trimmed by 4 bases and 7 bases, with 11 bases remaining between them. The CDR3 runs 13 residues. Germline V lookup: CDR1 MNHNS, CDR2 SASEGT. CDR3 sequence: CASSGGPGQPQHF. The CDR3, as DNA: TGTGCCAGCAGTGGGGGCCCAGGGCAGCCCCAGCATTTT.

The chain employs TRBV19 and TRBJ1-2; D ambiguous. The CDR3 sequence is 14 residues long. Trimming pared 3 bases from V and 4 bases from J, leaving 12 bases between. The germline V gene has CDR1 LNHDA and CDR2 SQIVND (reference sequence). The CDR3 spells CASSITANPYGYTF. The CDR3 bases are TGTGCCAGTAGTATCACAGCCAACCCCTATGGCTACACCTTC.

Here the CDR3 reads CAWSVQGVANYGYTF. For the CDR3, the DNA is TGTGCCTGGAGTGTACAGGGGGTGGCTAACTATGGCTACACCTTC. The rearrangement links TRBV30 to TRBJ1-2; 8 bases line up with TRBD1. The CDR3 runs to 15 residues. The V and J ends lost 0 bases and 0 bases, in that order; junction bases with no gene match: 3. Germline V gene sequence: CDR1 GTSNPN, CDR2 SVGIG (reference sequence).

The table lists this clone with a count of one. This sequence joins TRBV4-2 and TRBJ2-3, with 12 bases matching TRBD2. This CDR3 region has 21 residues. The germline gives CDR1 LGHNA, CDR2 YNFKEQ. J was trimmed by 3 bases and V by 1 base; bases with no gene match: 17. The CDR3 DNA is TGTGCCAGCAGCCAAGGGTATAAGGAGACTAGCGGGAGAGGTTTAACAGATACGCAGTATTTT. This sequence encodes CASSQGYKETSGRGLTDTQYF.

V usage is TRBV5-6 and J usage is TRBJ2-5; the D is unclear. Trimming shortened V by 1 base and J by 5 bases, and 6 bases separated the two germline ends. This CDR3 contains 12 residues. From germline, CDR1 is SGHDT and CDR2 YYEEEE. In DNA form, the CDR3 reads TGTGCCAGCAGCTTGCAGATGGAGACCCAGTACTTC. Its protein is CASSLQMETQYF. Filled out from reference TRBV5-6 and TRBJ2-5, the complete variable domain reads DAGVTQSPTHLIKTRGQQVTLRCSPKSGHDTVSWYQQALGQGPQFIFQYYEEEERQRGNFPDRFSGHQFPNYSSELNVNALLLGDSALYLCASSLQMETQYFGPGTRLLVL.

V gene TRBV2 combines with J gene TRBJ2-2; TRBD2 aligns across 7 bases. After removal of 0 bases from V and 5 bases from J, the junction contained 6 bases not matched to a gene. Per germline, CDR1 SNHLY and CDR2 FYNNEI. This CDR3 is 16 amino acids long. The CDR3 loop is CASSEAPGGGTGELFF. The CDR3 nucleotides read TGTGCCAGCAGTGAAGCGCCGGGGGGAGGAACCGGGGAGCTGTTTTTT.

The rearrangement uses TRBV19 and TRBJ1-2; weak D call: TRBD1 (6 bases). The CDR3 consists of 15 residues. Germline V gives CDR1 LNHDA, CDR2 SQIVND (reference sequence). The V and J ends lost 3 bases and 5 bases respectively, with 16 bases between them. CDR3 sequence: CASSMTGSSIYGYTF. The CDR3 DNA follows: TGTGCCAGTAGTATGACAGGTTCCAGCATTTATGGCTACACCTTC.

A few counts support this clone. The chain uses TRBV11-2 and TRBJ2-7, with TRBD1 matching 7 bases. This CDR3 is 16 amino acids long. Germline V gene lookup returns CDR1 SGHAT and CDR2 FQNNGV. V shed 5 bases and J 4 bases; nucleotides not matched to a gene: 14. In nucleotides, the CDR3 is TGTGCCAGCAGCAGCTTGGGACAGTCTTTCTCGTACGAGCAGTACTTC. Encoded protein: CASSSLGQSFSYEQYF.

The V and J genes are TRBV7-6 and TRBJ2-7; possible D gene TRBD2, 6 bases. Trimming shortened V by 1 base and J by 0 bases, and 7 bases separated the two germline ends. This CDR3 has 14 residues. Germline V CDR1 and CDR2: SGHVS, FNYEAQ. CDR3 nucleotides: TGTGCCAGCAGCTTAGGGGAGGACTCCTACGAGCAGTACTTC. Amino acid sequence: CASSLGEDSYEQYF. Filled out from reference TRBV7-6 and TRBJ2-7, the complete variable domain reads GAGVSQSPRYKVTKRGQDVALRCDPISGHVSLYWYRQALGQGPEFLTYFNYEAQQDKSGLPNDRFSAERPEGSISTLTIQRTEQRDSAMYRCASSLGEDSYEQYFGPGTRLTVT.

The chain carries TRBV19 and TRBJ2-1, with a weak D call TRBD2 (6 bases). This CDR3 contains 12 residues. Trimming cost V 9 bases and J 4 bases, with 10 bases left between them. Per the germline V gene, CDR1 is LNHDA and CDR2 is SQIVND (reference sequence). CDR3 loop: CASRAGYNEQFF. DNA of the CDR3: TGTGCCAGCCGGGCGGGGTACAATGAGCAGTTCTTC.

CDR3 loop: CASSFRTSGAYEQYF. In nucleotides, the CDR3 is TGTGCCAGCAGCTTTCGGACTAGCGGAGCCTACGAGCAGTACTTC. The V gene is TRBV13, the J gene TRBJ2-7, with TRBD2 matching 10 bases. The CDR3 contains 15 residues. Germline V gene lookup returns CDR1 PRHDT and CDR2 FYEKMQ (reference sequence). J lost 2 bases, V lost 3 bases, and 4 bases had no gene match. The whole variable domain, remainder taken from reference TRBV13 and TRBJ2-7, is AAGVIQSPRHLIKEKRETATLKCYPIPRHDTVYWYQQGPGQDPQFLISFYEKMQSDKGSIPDRFSAQQFSDYHSELNMSSLELGDSALYFCASSFRTSGAYEQYFGPGTRLTVT.

V usage is TRBV19 and J usage is TRBJ2-4; D perhaps matches TRBD1 (5 bases). The germline gives CDR1 LNHDA, CDR2 SQIVND (reference sequence). Trimming shortened V by 5 bases and J by 6 bases, and 17 bases separated the two germline ends. This CDR3 is 15 amino acids long. CDR3 nucleotides: TGTGCCAGTAGTCTTGCTTACGGGCAGGGAAACATTCAGTACTTC. This encodes CASSLAYGQGNIQYF.